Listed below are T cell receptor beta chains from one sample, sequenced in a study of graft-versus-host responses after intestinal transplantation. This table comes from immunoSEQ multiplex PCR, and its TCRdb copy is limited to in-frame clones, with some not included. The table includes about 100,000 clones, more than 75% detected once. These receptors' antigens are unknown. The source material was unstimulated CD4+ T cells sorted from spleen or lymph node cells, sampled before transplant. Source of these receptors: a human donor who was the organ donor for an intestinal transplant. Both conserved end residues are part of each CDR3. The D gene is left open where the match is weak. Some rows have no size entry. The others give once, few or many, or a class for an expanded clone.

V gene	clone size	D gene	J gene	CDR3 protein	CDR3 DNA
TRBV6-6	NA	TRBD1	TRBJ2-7	CASSWGQGYEQYF	TGTGCCAGCAGTTGGGGACAGGGCTACGAGCAGTACTTC
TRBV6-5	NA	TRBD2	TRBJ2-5	CASSRGGRTQETQYF	TGTGCCAGCAGCCGCGGGGGACGGACCCAAGAGACCCAGTACTTC
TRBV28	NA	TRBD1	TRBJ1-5	CASSSGTGQNQPQHF	TGTGCCAGCAGTTCTGGGACAGGGCAAAATCAGCCCCAGCATTTT
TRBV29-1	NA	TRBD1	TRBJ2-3	CSVGTGGTDTQYF	TGCAGCGTGGGGACAGGGGGCACAGATACGCAGTATTTT
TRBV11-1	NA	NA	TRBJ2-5	CASSQLPPETQYF	TGTGCCAGCAGCCAACTCCCCCCAGAGACCCAGTACTTC
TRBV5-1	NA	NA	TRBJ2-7	CASSFRTPPVYEQYF	TGCGCCAGCAGCTTTCGGACCCCCCCTGTATACGAGCAGTACTTC
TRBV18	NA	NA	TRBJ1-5	CASSRAVDQPQHF	TGTGCCAGCTCAAGGGCCGTAGATCAGCCCCAGCATTTT
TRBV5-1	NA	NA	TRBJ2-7	CASSTVSSFYEQYF	TGCGCCAGCTCAACAGTTTCCTCGTTCTACGAGCAGTACTTC
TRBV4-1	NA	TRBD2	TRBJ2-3	CASSSTLAGLTDTQYF	TGCGCCAGCAGCAGTACGTTAGCGGGGCTTACAGATACGCAGTATTTT
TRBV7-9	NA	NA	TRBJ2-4	CASSYGEGGKNIQYF	TGTGCCAGCAGCTACGGGGAGGGGGGTAAAAACATTCAGTACTTC
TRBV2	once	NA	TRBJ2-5	CASSEGQDEETQYF	TGTGCCAGCAGTGAAGGGCAGGACGAAGAGACCCAGTACTTC
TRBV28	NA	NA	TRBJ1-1	CASGGTVRTVTNTEAFF	TGTGCCAGCGGCGGGACCGTCAGGACAGTTACAAACACTGAAGCTTTCTTT
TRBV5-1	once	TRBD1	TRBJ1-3	CASSLDGTAISGNTIYF	TGCGCCAGCAGCTTGGACGGGACAGCGATTTCTGGAAACACCATATATTTT
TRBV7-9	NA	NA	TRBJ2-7	CASSLAHTEQYF	TGTGCCAGCAGCTTAGCGCACACCGAGCAGTACTTC
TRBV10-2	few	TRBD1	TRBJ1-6	CASRGTVLNSPLHF	TGCGCCAGCAGAGGGACAGTCCTGAATTCACCCCTCCACTTT
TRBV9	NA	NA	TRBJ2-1	CASSVVGGPGNEQFF	TGTGCCAGCAGCGTAGTCGGGGGGCCGGGCAATGAGCAGTTCTTC
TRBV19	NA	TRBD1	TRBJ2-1	CASSLRTGYNEQFF	TGTGCCAGTAGTCTACGGACAGGATACAATGAGCAGTTCTTC